The 26 T cell receptor beta chains in this list originate from one sample, sequenced in a study of T-cell memory formation after mild COVID-19. One entry per CDR3 protein, called by TCRdb with MiXCR from the 5' RACE reads. The sample shows some 160,000 distinct CDR3 sequences, roughly 13% of them seen only once. Sequenced sample: PBMCs or a T cell subset sorted from them (not recorded which). These receptors all stem from a man aged 18 to 29 who had mild COVID-19 (a few samples of this study predate the infection). Cell type and time point are not known.

This clonotype appeared a few times. The J gene is TRBJ2-2, the V gene TRBV20-1, with 12 nucleotides matching TRBD2. After removal of 4 bases from V and 9 bases from J, the junction contained 9 bases not matched to a gene. The germline V gene has CDR1 DFQATT and CDR2 SNEGSKA (reference sequence). This CDR3 spans 15 amino acids. The CDR3 coding sequence is TGCAGTGCTACTCTAGCGGGGGGGGTCGGCCGGGAGCTGTTTTTT. Translating it yields CSATLAGGVGRELFF.

CDR3 loop: CASSPVLAGGNNEQFF. CDR3 nucleotide sequence: TGCGCCAGCAGCCCCGTTCTAGCGGGGGGGAACAATGAGCAGTTCTTC. This chain connects TRBV5-1 to TRBJ2-1; 12 bases agree with TRBD2. This CDR3 has 16 residues. Germline-derived CDR1 and CDR2 are SGHRS and YFSETQ. Trimming removed 4 bases from V and 5 bases from J; junction bases left unmatched: 7.

The chain employs TRBV12-3 or TRBV12-4 and TRBJ2-1; TRBD2 agrees at 10 bases. The CDR3 totals 15 residues. V trimming: 5 bases; J trimming: 7 bases; junction bases outside the gene matches: 8. CDR3 in amino acids: CASSASGGAGNEQFF. The CDR3 DNA sequence: TGTGCCAGCAGTGCGAGCGGGGGGGCGGGTAATGAGCAGTTCTTC.

The V call is TRBV5-1, the J call TRBJ2-2; 8 bases align to TRBD2. This CDR3 spans 17 amino acids. Germline lookup yields CDR1 SGHRS and CDR2 YFSETQ. Trimming at V came to 0 bases and at J to 0 bases, leaving 4 bases not matched to a gene. The CDR3 region has the DNA TGCGCCAGCAGCTTGGGCCCCGGGGGGGCGAACACCGGGGAGCTGTTTTTT. Protein: CASSLGPGGANTGELFF.

This clonotype was observed a handful of times. The J gene is TRBJ1-4, the V gene TRBV20-1, with D perhaps TRBD1 (6 bases). CDR1 and CDR2 from the germline V gene are DFQATT and SNEGSKA (reference sequence). The CDR3 is 16 amino acids. V was trimmed by 0 bases and J by 8 bases, leaving 19 bases between them. The CDR3 DNA is TGCAGTGCTAGAGATGTGCGGGGGGCGCGTAGAGAAAAACTGTTTTTT. Protein: CSARDVRGARREKLFF.

The chain carries TRBV12-3 or TRBV12-4 and TRBJ2-1; D perhaps matches TRBD2 (6 bases). Trimming removed 7 bases from V and 5 bases from J, with 18 bases in between. The CDR3 length is 15 residues. The CDR3 protein is CASTPPRDFDNEQFF. CDR3 DNA: TGTGCCAGCACCCCACCCCGGGACTTTGACAATGAGCAGTTCTTC.

The J gene is TRBJ1-2, the V gene TRBV6-5; a weak D match, TRBD1 (5 bases). The CDR3 totals 13 residues. Deletions cut 2 bases from V and 5 bases from J, with 9 bases between. CDR1 and CDR2 from the germline V gene are MNHEY and SVGAGI. CDR3 DNA sequence: TGTGCCAGCAGTTACGGGGCAGGTTATGGCTACACCTTC. Translated: CASSYGAGYGYTF.

The chain combines TRBV7-8 with TRBJ2-5; D gene ambiguous. Germline values: CDR1 SGHVS, CDR2 FQNEAQ. V shed 1 base and J shed 2 bases, with 8 bases lying between them. The CDR3 is 14 amino acids. In DNA form, the CDR3 reads TGTGCCAGCAGCTTAGGTGTAGGACAAGAGACCCAGTACTTC. Translation gives CASSLGVGQETQYF. The entire variable domain, with the rest obtained from reference TRBV7-8 and TRBJ2-5, is as follows: GAGVSQSPRYKVAKRGQDVALRCDPISGHVSLFWYQQALGQGPEFLTYFQNEAQLDKSGLPSDRFFAERPEGSVSTLKIQRTQQEDSAVYLCASSLGVGQETQYFGPGTRLLVL.

This clonotype came up a few times. This chain uses TRBV25-1 with TRBJ1-1, with 8 positions matching TRBD1. CDR3 size: 15 residues. CDR1 and CDR2 (germline): MGHDK, SYGVNS. J lost 3 bases, V lost 3 bases, and 6 bases had no gene match. The CDR3 region has the DNA TGTGCCAGCAGTGATCCCGGACAGGGCGACACTGAAGCTTTCTTT. It specifies CASSDPGQGDTEAFF.

The chain employs TRBV6-5 and TRBJ1-1; D not certain. Germline V gene sequence: CDR1 MNHEY, CDR2 SVGAGI. This CDR3 region has 13 residues. Deletions cut 6 bases from V and 3 bases from J, with 11 bases between. The CDR3, as DNA: TGTGCCAGCAGCCATCCCAGGTACACTGAAGCTTTCTTT. Protein: CASSHPRYTEAFF.

The chain joins TRBV3-1 to TRBJ2-2; D gene unclear. V lost 2 bases to trimming and J lost 1 base, with 17 bases between them. Germline CDR1 and CDR2: LGHDT and YNNKEL (reference sequence). The CDR3 sequence is 18 residues long. CDR3 coding DNA: TGTGCCAGCAGCCAAAATCAAGGGTTCAAAATGAACACCGGGGAGCTGTTTTTT. Translated: CASSQNQGFKMNTGELFF.

This clonotype has just a few counts. The chain couples TRBV5-4 to TRBJ2-5, with D possibly TRBD2 on 6 matching bases. The CDR3 is 14 residues long. The V gene lost 1 base and the J gene lost 5 bases, with 12 bases spanning the gap. Germline CDR1 reads SGHNT; CDR2 reads YYREEE (reference sequence). The CDR3 DNA reads as TGTGCCAGCAGCTTGTCCGGGGGTGGCGAGACCCAGTACTTC. This gives the protein CASSLSGGGETQYF.

This clonotype was recorded at least ten times. This chain uses TRBV5-1 with TRBJ1-4; maybe TRBD1 (5 bases). In germline, CDR1 is SGHRS, CDR2 YFSETQ. Trimming left V 4 bases short and J 4 bases short, with 17 bases between. The CDR3 runs 16 residues. DNA of the CDR3: TGCGCCAGCAGCGAGCTTGGCTTGGGGGATAATGAAAAACTGTTTTTT. Its protein product is CASSELGLGDNEKLFF. The variable domain in full, with the rest retrieved from reference TRBV5-1 and TRBJ1-4, is KAGVTQTPRYLIKTRGQQVTLSCSPISGHRSVSWYQQTPGQGLQFLFEYFSETQRNKGNFPGRFSGRQFSNSRSEMNVSTLELGDSALYLCASSELGLGDNEKLFFGSGTQLSVL.

This chain uses TRBV12-5 with TRBJ2-5; D is ambiguous. Per the germline V gene, CDR1 is LGHNT and CDR2 is FRNRAP. The CDR3 sequence is 13 residues long. Trimming removed 7 bases at V and 5 bases at J, with 14 bases between. The CDR3 sequence: CASAPTGRETQYF. The CDR3 DNA sequence: TGTGCTAGTGCCCCCACTGGCCGGGAGACCCAGTACTTC.

The genes are TRBV7-6 and TRBJ2-1; TRBD1 agrees at 7 bases. Germline V gives CDR1 SGHVS, CDR2 FNYEAQ. J was trimmed by 5 bases and V by 7 bases; bases with no gene match: 11. This CDR3 is built from 15 residues. The CDR3 DNA follows: TGTGCCAGCACTCGAGGGGGCTCCGCCAACAATGAGCAGTTCTTC. It encodes CASTRGGSANNEQFF.

The V call is TRBV4-2, the J call TRBJ1-1; no clear D gene. The CDR3 covers 15 residues. Germline values: CDR1 LGHNA, CDR2 YNFKEQ. V was cut by 1 base and J by 5 bases, with 14 bases left in between. For the CDR3, the DNA is TGTGCCAGCAGCCAAGCTGGCCGGGTGGGGACTGAAGCTTTCTTT. This codes for CASSQAGRVGTEAFF.

This clonotype was counted only a few times. The chain joins TRBV4-1 to TRBJ1-5, with D possibly being TRBD1 (5 bases). Germline V lookup: CDR1 MGHRA, CDR2 YSYEKL. This CDR3 is built from 14 residues. The V and J ends lost 0 bases and 7 bases respectively, with 10 bases between them. The CDR3 DNA is TGCGCCAGCAGCCAAGAGGCAGGGCGGCAGCCCCAGCATTTT. It specifies CASSQEAGRQPQHF.

This clonotype was recorded at least ten times. J is TRBJ2-7 and V is TRBV4-3; maybe TRBD1 (6 bases). Between the trimmed V and J ends, which lost 5 bases and 6 bases, there was a span of 20 bases. The CDR3 consists of 15 residues. Germline V gene sequence: CDR1 LGHNA, CDR2 YSLEER. This CDR3 is CASSGSMGRGAEQYF. CDR3 coding DNA: TGCGCCAGCAGCGGCAGCATGGGCAGGGGTGCCGAGCAGTACTTC.

In this sample, this clonotype turned up a few times. This chain uses TRBV7-9 with TRBJ1-2; perhaps TRBD1 as D (5 bases). Germline V lookup: CDR1 SEHNR, CDR2 FQNEAQ (reference sequence). V gave up 5 bases and J gave up 4 bases, with 20 bases separating them. The CDR3 length is 16 residues. The CDR3 loop reads CASSQALITGPYGYTF. The CDR3 bases are TGTGCCAGCAGCCAAGCCCTAATTACAGGCCCCTATGGCTACACCTTC.

The chain employs TRBV20-1 and TRBJ2-7, with TRBD2 matching over 8 bases. Trimming at V came to 1 base and at J to 4 bases, leaving 6 bases not matched to a gene. The length of the CDR3 is 14 residues. CDR1 and CDR2 (germline): DFQATT, SNEGSKA (reference sequence). The CDR3 bases are TGCAGTGCTAGAGTAGCGGGGAGAAGGTACGAGCAGTACTTC. This encodes CSARVAGRRYEQYF.

Turning to this clonotype: At one boundary the junction diverges from the germline segment, which might be a read error. The chain has TRBV5-5 and TRBJ2-5; D gene uncertain. The CDR3 runs to 16 residues. Germline CDR1 and CDR2: SGHKS and YYEKEE (reference sequence). DNA for the CDR3: TGTGCCAGCAGCCTCTCGCCTCGGGTATACCAAGATACCCAGTACTTC. It translates to CASSLSPRVYQDTQYF.

V and J are TRBV6-5 and TRBJ1-3; no reliable D call. There are 15 residues in the CDR3. The V end was cut by 7 bases, the J end by 0 bases, with 13 bases between. Germline CDR1 MNHEY, CDR2 SVGAGI. CDR3: CASTLLSSSGNTIYF. The CDR3 DNA reads TGTGCCAGCACCCTCCTCTCGAGCTCTGGAAACACCATATATTTT.

This clonotype was seen only a few times. V gene TRBV20-1 combines with J gene TRBJ2-3; 9 bases fit TRBD2. This CDR3 comprises 15 residues. V lost 5 bases and J lost 1; bases outside the gene matches: 7. The germline V gene has CDR1 DFQATT and CDR2 SNEGSKA (reference sequence). The CDR3: CSAGAGGGGTDTQYF. In DNA form, the CDR3 reads TGCAGTGCTGGAGCTGGCGGGGGGGGCACAGATACGCAGTATTTT.

The CDR3 nucleotides read TGCGCCAGCAGCACGGGACAGGATGACGCTGAAGCTTTCTTT. This encodes CASSTGQDDAEAFF. V gene TRBV5-1 combines with J gene TRBJ1-1; TRBD1 aligns across 8 bases. CDR1 SGHRS and CDR2 YFSETQ come from the germline V gene. The ends lost 4 bases at V and 6 bases at J; junction bases unmatched: 8. CDR3 length: 14 residues. Looking up the rest from reference TRBV5-1 and TRBJ1-1 gives the full variable domain: KAGVTQTPRYLIKTRGQQVTLSCSPISGHRSVSWYQQTPGQGLQFLFEYFSETQRNKGNFPGRFSGRQFSNSRSEMNVSTLELGDSALYLCASSTGQDDAEAFFGQGTRLTVV.

This clonotype was detected a few times. This chain uses TRBV12-3 or TRBV12-4 with TRBJ1-6, with a tentative D call TRBD1 (6 bases). The V end was cut by 9 bases, the J end by 7 bases, with 19 bases between. The CDR3 extends over 15 amino acids. CDR3: CASSLQGSSNSPLHF. Written as DNA, the CDR3 is TGTGCCAGTTCATTGCAGGGGTCGTCGAATTCACCCCTCCACTTT.

The genes are TRBV5-1 and TRBJ2-7, with 8 bases that match TRBD1. CDR1 and CDR2 (germline): SGHRS, YFSETQ. The J segment lost 6 bases and the V segment lost 4 bases, leaving 9 bases of the junction unmatched. The CDR3 covers 14 residues. The CDR3 reads CASSPGTGLGEQYV. The DNA for the CDR3 is TGCGCCAGCAGCCCCGGGACAGGCTTGGGCGAGCAGTACGTC.